Below are 11 T cell receptor beta chains sequenced from a single sample in a study of blood T cell repertoires in COVID-19. Here immunoSEQ multiplex PCR was the method, and the copy in TCRdb shows in-frame clones only, minus some. The table has 90,000 to 140,000 clones, about 80% seen once. Source material: peripheral blood. The source is a woman in her seventies with acute or convalescent COVID-19.

CDR3 DNA sequence: TGTGCCAGCAGTGATTCAGGGTATGGCTACACCTTC. It translates to CASSDSGYGYTF. This chain uses TRBV6-1 with TRBJ1-2, with a weak D call TRBD1 (5 bases). This CDR3 spans 12 amino acids. V lost 3 bases to trimming and J lost 5 bases, with 7 bases between them. Germline CDR1 MNHNS, CDR2 SASEGT.

The chain has TRBV19 and TRBJ2-3, with 11 bases that match TRBD2. Germline trimming cut 6 bases from V and 0 bases from J; bases unmatched to any gene: 5. CDR3 length: 16 amino acids. Germline CDR1 LNHDA, CDR2 SQIVND (reference sequence). This CDR3 is CASSPTSGISTDTQYF. DNA for the CDR3: TGTGCCAGTAGCCCGACTAGCGGGATAAGCACAGATACGCAGTATTTT.

The chain couples TRBV12-2 to TRBJ2-5; the D segment call TRBD2 is taken from the table without a DNA check. TRBV12-2 is termed a pseudogene. CDR3 length equals 16 residues. The CDR3 is CASRETRVPGRETQYF. The DNA for the CDR3 is TGTGCAAGTCGCGAGACTAGGGTCCCCGGGAGAGAGACCCAGTACTTC.

J is TRBJ2-3 and V is TRBV5-4; D ambiguous. The CDR3 consists of 14 residues. With 3 bases removed from V and 6 bases from J, the gap between germline ends came to 14 bases. Germline V lookup: CDR1 SGHNT, CDR2 YYREEE (reference sequence). CDR3 sequence: CASSYPSRGDTQYF. The CDR3, as DNA: TGTGCCAGCAGCTATCCGAGTAGAGGTGATACGCAGTATTTT.

The chain couples TRBV24-1 to TRBJ2-7; tentative D call: TRBD2 (6 bases). V lost 1 base to trimming and J lost 9 bases, with 15 bases between them. CDR1 is KGHDR and CDR2 is SFDVKD in the germline V gene. The CDR3 consists of 14 residues. CDR3 in amino acids: CATSDLAREAGQYF. CDR3 sequence (DNA): TGTGCCACCAGTGATTTAGCCAGGGAAGCGGGGCAGTACTTC.

The chain recombines TRBV5-1 with TRBJ1-3; no firm D call. Germline CDR1 reads SGHRS; CDR2 reads YFSETQ. Trimming removed 3 bases at V and 4 bases at J, with 14 bases between. CDR3 length: 15 amino acids. The CDR3 here is CASSSTHSSGNTIYF. The CDR3 nucleotides are TGCGCCAGCAGCTCGACTCATTCTTCCGGAAACACCATATATTTT.

The CDR3: CASSLIGGAAFF. The CDR3 region has the DNA TGTGCCAGCAGTTTAATAGGGGGGGCAGCTTTCTTT. This chain uses TRBV27 with TRBJ1-1; a weak D match, TRBD1 (6 bases). Trimming shortened V by 2 bases and J by 10 bases, and 11 bases separated the two germline ends. This CDR3 is built from 12 residues. CDR1 MNHEY and CDR2 SMNVEV come from the germline V gene (reference sequence).

The V gene is TRBV4-3, the J gene TRBJ2-7, with D possibly being TRBD2 (5 bases). The CDR3 has 15 residues. The germline V and J ends were trimmed by 1 base and 4 bases, with 14 bases remaining between them. Germline lookup yields CDR1 LGHNA and CDR2 YSLEER. This CDR3 is CASSQAGGGRYEQYF. DNA for the CDR3: TGCGCCAGCAGCCAAGCCGGCGGAGGACGTTACGAGCAGTACTTC.

In this sample, this clone turned up a few times. J is TRBJ1-5 and V is TRBV6-6; TRBD1 matches 11 bases. V trimming: 4 bases; J trimming: 9 bases; junction bases outside the gene matches: 2. The CDR3 loop spans 13 amino acids. The germline V gene has CDR1 MNHNY and CDR2 SVGAGI (reference sequence). In nucleotides, the CDR3 is TGTGCCAGCAGTTCGGACAGGGGGCTGCCCCAGCATTTT. Protein: CASSSDRGLPQHF.

The chain carries TRBV11-1 and TRBJ2-4; TRBD2 might be the D (6 bases). V dropped 1 base and J dropped 3 bases, with 10 bases sitting between them. The CDR3 length is 15 residues. Germline V gene sequence: CDR1 SGHAT, CDR2 FQDESV (reference sequence). Here the CDR3 reads CASSLVRGNKNIQYF. DNA of the CDR3: TGTGCCAGCAGCTTAGTCCGGGGGAACAAAAACATTCAGTACTTC.

The count of this clone is one. The genes are TRBV7-9 and TRBJ1-1, with 7 bases aligning to TRBD1. V dropped 3 bases and J dropped 0; count of bases not matched to a gene: 4. CDR1 and CDR2 (germline): SEHNR, FQNEAQ (reference sequence). The CDR3 has 15 residues. CDR3 nucleotides: TGTGCCAGCAGCTTTACAGGGGTCATGAACACTGAAGCTTTCTTT. It is translated as CASSFTGVMNTEAFF.